The rows below give T cell receptor beta chains drawn from one sample of a study of CD8+ T cells in alopecia areata. Assay: immunoSEQ multiplex PCR; the TCRdb copy retains only in-frame clones and omits some. Of around 210,000 clones in the sample, about 64% were seen once. The sequencing here drew on CD4+ T cells sorted from blood, taken at week 4, from a patient treated with tofacitinib. The receptors were gathered from a human donor with alopecia areata. Each CDR3 is given with its conserved first and last residue. Fields, in order: V gene, D gene, J gene, clone size, CDR3 protein, CDR3 DNA. The D gene is left open where the match is weak. Clone size, where shown, is once, few, many, or a class for clones that have expanded.

V: TRBV29-1
D: -
J: TRBJ1-3
size: -
CDR3: CSAGTNSGNTIYF
DNA: TGCAGCGCCGGGACAAACTCTGGAAACACCATATATTTT

V: TRBV5-1
D: -
J: TRBJ1-1
size: -
CDR3: CASSLMGQGTEAFF
DNA: TGCGCCAGCAGCTTGATGGGGCAGGGCACTGAAGCTTTCTTT

V: TRBV23-1
D: TRBD1
J: TRBJ1-5
size: few
CDR3: CASVTGTGFHVYSNQPQHF
DNA: TGCGCCAGCGTTACCGGGACAGGGTTTCATGTTTATAGCAATCAGCCCCAGCATTTT

V: TRBV5-1
D: -
J: TRBJ2-7
size: -
CDR3: CASSAGGSYEQYF
DNA: TGCGCCAGCTCCGCTGGGGGGAGCTACGAGCAGTACTTC

V: TRBV9
D: -
J: TRBJ1-6
size: -
CDR3: CASSVDSYNSPLHF
DNA: TGTGCCAGCAGCGTGGACTCCTATAATTCACCCCTCCACTTT

V: TRBV5-6
D: -
J: TRBJ2-3
size: -
CDR3: CASSLSGPDTQYF
DNA: TGTGCCAGCAGCTTATCAGGGCCAGATACGCAGTATTTT

V: TRBV7-9
D: -
J: TRBJ1-6
size: -
CDR3: CASSSGEPLHF
DNA: TGTGCCAGCAGCTCAGGGGAACCCCTCCACTTT

V: TRBV29-1
D: -
J: TRBJ1-1
size: -
CDR3: CSVDFGSEAFF
DNA: TGCAGCGTTGATTTCGGGTCTGAAGCTTTCTTT

V: TRBV7-9
D: -
J: TRBJ2-5
size: -
CDR3: CASSLDQSSISTQETQYF
DNA: TGTGCCAGCAGCTTAGACCAAAGCTCTATTTCTACCCAAGAGACCCAGTACTTC

V: TRBV5-1
D: TRBD2
J: TRBJ2-5
size: few
CDR3: CASHQEPGGGTNQETQYF
DNA: TGCGCCAGCCACCAGGAGCCAGGCGGGGGGACGAACCAAGAGACCCAGTACTTC

V: TRBV5-1
D: TRBD2
J: TRBJ2-5
size: few
CDR3: CASSPGLAGGRQETQYF
DNA: TGCGCCAGCAGCCCCGGACTAGCGGGGGGGAGGCAAGAGACCCAGTACTTC

V: TRBV7-2
D: -
J: TRBJ2-5
size: once
CDR3: CASSPGPSETQYF
DNA: TGTGCCAGCAGCCCAGGACCCTCGGAGACCCAGTACTTC

V: TRBV6-6
D: TRBD1
J: TRBJ1-6
size: once
CDR3: CASSYPGQGASPLHF
DNA: TGTGCCAGCAGTTACCCCGGACAGGGTGCTTCACCCCTCCACTTT

V: TRBV2
D: TRBD1
J: TRBJ1-2
size: -
CDR3: CASGPGTGGYGYTF
DNA: TGTGCCAGCGGACCCGGGACAGGGGGCTATGGCTACACCTTC

V: TRBV7-2
D: -
J: TRBJ1-1
size: -
CDR3: CASSPSQGITEAFF
DNA: TGTGCCAGCAGCCCGTCGCAGGGAATAACTGAAGCTTTCTTT

V: TRBV11-2
D: -
J: TRBJ2-5
size: few
CDR3: CASSLRGEAGKTQYF
DNA: TGTGCCAGCAGCTTACGGGGTGAGGCAGGAAAGACCCAGTACTTC

V: TRBV2
D: -
J: TRBJ1-2
size: once
CDR3: CASSEGRARGYTF
DNA: TGTGCCAGCAGTGAAGGCAGGGCGCGGGGCTACACCTTC

V: TRBV4-1
D: TRBD2
J: TRBJ2-5
size: -
CDR3: CASSQLGLAVETQYF
DNA: TGCGCCAGCAGCCAACTTGGACTAGCGGTAGAGACCCAGTACTTC

V: TRBV7-9
D: -
J: TRBJ2-3
size: -
CDR3: CASSLLSSSTDTQYF
DNA: TGTGCCAGCAGCTTACTTAGCTCTAGCACAGATACGCAGTATTTT

V: TRBV5-1
D: -
J: TRBJ1-1
size: -
CDR3: CASSLAGNTEAFF
DNA: TGCGCCAGCAGCTTGGCCGGGAACACTGAAGCTTTCTTT

V: TRBV7-2
D: -
J: TRBJ1-2
size: once
CDR3: CASSPMGSYGYTF
DNA: TGTGCCAGCAGCCCAATGGGAAGCTATGGCTACACCTTC

V: TRBV5-6
D: TRBD2
J: TRBJ2-5
size: -
CDR3: CASSFGGGAGETQYF
DNA: TGTGCCAGCAGCTTTGGCGGGGGGGCCGGTGAGACCCAGTACTTC

V: TRBV4-3
D: -
J: TRBJ2-2
size: -
CDR3: CASSQESATGSGELFF
DNA: TGCGCCAGCAGCCAAGAAAGCGCAACAGGATCCGGGGAGCTGTTTTTT

V: TRBV6-1
D: -
J: TRBJ2-7
size: -
CDR3: CASSEAGGAVPYEQYF
DNA: TGTGCCAGCAGTGAAGCTGGGGGGGCAGTCCCGTACGAGCAGTACTTC

V: TRBV28
D: -
J: TRBJ1-2
size: -
CDR3: CASSINAAANYGYTF
DNA: TGTGCCAGCAGTATAAATGCGGCAGCCAACTATGGCTACACCTTC

V: TRBV23-1
D: -
J: TRBJ2-7
size: -
CDR3: CASSQRTGTASYEQYF
DNA: TGCGCCAGCAGTCAGCGCACAGGGACGGCGTCCTACGAGCAGTACTTC

V: TRBV15
D: -
J: TRBJ1-2
size: few
CDR3: CATSRAGYGYTF
DNA: TGTGCCACCAGCAGAGCGGGCTATGGCTACACCTTC

V: TRBV29-1
D: -
J: TRBJ2-7
size: -
CDR3: CSVEQGSYEQYF
DNA: TGCAGCGTTGAACAGGGTTCCTACGAGCAGTACTTC

V: TRBV6-5
D: TRBD1
J: TRBJ2-2
size: -
CDR3: CASTLQGGYTGELFF
DNA: TGTGCCAGCACCTTACAAGGGGGCTACACCGGGGAGCTGTTTTTT

V: TRBV5-4
D: -
J: TRBJ1-2
size: -
CDR3: CASSPWEGGYTF
DNA: TGTGCCAGCAGCCCTTGGGAGGGTGGCTACACCTTC

V: TRBV29-1
D: -
J: TRBJ1-2
size: -
CDR3: CSASGQSYKGGYGYTF
DNA: TGCAGCGCCTCCGGACAGTCTTATAAAGGGGGCTATGGCTACACCTTC

V: TRBV5-6
D: -
J: TRBJ2-6
size: -
CDR3: CASSTTPGWGANVLTF
DNA: TGTGCCAGCAGCACTACCCCAGGGTGGGGGGCCAACGTCCTGACTTTC

V: TRBV25-1
D: -
J: TRBJ2-2
size: -
CDR3: CASSELIGELFF
DNA: TGTGCCAGCAGTGAATTGATCGGGGAGCTGTTTTTT

V: TRBV6-5
D: -
J: TRBJ2-3
size: -
CDR3: CASARTGGSPDTQYF
DNA: TGTGCCAGCGCCCGAACTGGGGGGAGCCCAGATACGCAGTATTTT

V: TRBV7-2
D: -
J: TRBJ1-6
size: few
CDR3: CASSLGVDSPLHF
DNA: TGTGCCAGCAGCTTAGGGGTTGATTCACCCCTCCACTTT

V: TRBV11-2
D: TRBD2
J: TRBJ2-1
size: -
CDR3: CASSDSGGAYNEQFF
DNA: TGTGCCAGCAGCGATAGCGGGGGGGCTTACAATGAGCAGTTCTTC

V: TRBV2
D: -
J: TRBJ2-7
size: few
CDR3: CASTDGPGRNEQYF
DNA: TGTGCCAGCACCGACGGGCCAGGGCGAAACGAGCAGTACTTC

V: TRBV10-3
D: TRBD2
J: TRBJ2-1
size: -
CDR3: CAISESPGLAGKSYNEQFF
DNA: TGTGCCATCAGTGAAAGTCCGGGACTAGCGGGGAAATCCTACAATGAGCAGTTCTTC

V: TRBV30
D: -
J: TRBJ2-1
size: -
CDR3: CAWSFYGVGGNEQFF
DNA: TGTGCCTGGAGTTTTTATGGGGTTGGGGGCAATGAGCAGTTCTTC

V: TRBV29-1
D: -
J: TRBJ2-7
size: -
CDR3: CSAGGRNEQYF
DNA: TGCAGCGCCGGGGGCAGAAACGAGCAGTACTTC

V: TRBV10-3
D: -
J: TRBJ2-5
size: few
CDR3: CAISETVLPQETQYF
DNA: TGTGCCATCAGTGAAACAGTTTTGCCGCAAGAGACCCAGTACTTC